This T cell receptor (beta chain) was profiled in a study of shared clonotypes between healthy human individuals. Study-level results: Blood alone was sampled, and tissue repertoires likely differ. Among donors, sharing of clonotypes was expected to be affected by sequencing depth.

Approximately 28,000 T cell genomes (approximately 0.3 ug DNA) went into each PBMC replicate. The table came from immunoSEQ multiplex PCR; TCRdb's copy has only in-frame clones and leaves some out. The table records fewer than 500,000 clones, approximately 79% of them present only once. V trimming: 7 bases; J trimming: 7 bases; junction bases outside the gene matches: 8. Germline V lookup: CDR1 SNHLY, CDR2 FYNNEI. The CDR3 loop spans 15 amino acids. Approximately 81 million PBMCs went into genomic DNA for unsorted samples. About this clone itself: The antigen is not known.

The specimen sequenced was PBMCs. This clonotype originated in a woman between 40 and 50 years old in good health. Some clones in this sample may be carry-over from other donors' samples. The chain has TRBV2 and TRBJ2-2; 11 bases match TRBD1. The CDR3 nucleotides are TGTGCCAGCAATCCCGGGACAGGGGGGTTCGGGGAGCTGTTTTTT. As protein: CASNPGTGGFGELFF.